This T cell receptor beta chain stems from a study of response to subunit inactivated influenza vaccine. There are 14 residues in the CDR3. CDR1 and CDR2 (germline): SGHTA, FQGNSA. The V end lost 4 bases, the J end lost 2 bases, and 9 bases lay between the germline ends. TCRdb analysed the RT-PCR reads with MiXCR anew, one entry per CDR3 protein. The sample has hundreds of thousands of distinct CDR3 sequences, around 8% seen once. This clonotype was counted ten times or more. The V gene is TRBV7-2, the J gene TRBJ1-3; a weak D match, TRBD1 (6 bases). This clonotype was sampled from a man between 50 and 70 years old who received an inactivated influenza vaccine. The material was PBMCs from blood, obtained less than 30 months after vaccination. CDR3 nucleotide sequence: TGTGCCAGCAGCTCCGGACAGCCTGGAAACACCATATATTTT. It specifies CASSSGQPGNTIYF. Full variable domain (remainder filled in from reference TRBV7-2 and TRBJ1-3): GAGVSQSPSNKVTEKGKDVELRCDPISGHTALYWYRQSLGQGLEFLIYFQGNSAPDKSGLPSDRFSAERTGGSVSTLTIQRTQQEDSAVYLCASSSGQPGNTIYFGEGSWLTVV.